This T cell receptor (beta chain) was observed in a study of blood T cell repertoires in COVID-19. Study background: Donors in the United States, Italy and Spain gave samples during acute or convalescent COVID-19. Sources were T cells, B-cell-depleted T cells, or PBMCs; the material itself was cDNA or gDNA.

Enrolled through a virtual design, the participants were between about 18 and 100 years of age and came from roughly 22 US areas. Sequencing used immunoSEQ multiplex PCR; TCRdb keeps in-frame clones, though not all of them. The table records 170,000 or so clones, around 87% of them present only once. V was pared by 3 bases and J by 6 bases, with 12 bases between. This CDR3 is 13 amino acids long. CDR1 and CDR2 (germline): LGHNA, YSLEER. The source material was PBMCs or T cells enriched from blood (not recorded which). The rearrangement links TRBV4-3 to TRBJ2-7; no definite D call. This receptor was identified in a woman in her 50s who had recovered from COVID-19. The CDR3 DNA follows: TGCGCCAGCAGCCAGGATCAGGTCCGCGAGCAGTACTTC. Protein product: CASSQDQVREQYF.